This T cell receptor beta chain was recovered during a study of OX40 agonist ivuxolimab in advanced cancers. Regarding the study as a whole: Clonal expansion in partial responders at 0.1-3.0 mg/kg ranked among the lowest.

A word on this clone: The antigen is undetermined. This sample includes further DNA sequences coding for the same CDR3.

CDR3 length equals 14 residues. The V gene lost 0 bases and the J gene lost 7 bases, with 14 bases spanning the gap. The germline gives CDR1 SGHDT, CDR2 YYEEEE. TCRdb's copy holds only in-frame clones and misses some; the assay was immunoSEQ multiplex PCR. The sample contains approximately 30,000 clones, about 86% of which appear only once. This TCR came from an adult with an advanced solid tumor such as melanoma, head and neck, liver or kidney cancer. The chain joins TRBV5-6 to TRBJ2-7; no definite D call. Sequenced material: CD4+ or CD8+ T cells sorted from blood, taken in a trial of the OX40 agonist ivuxolimab. Here the CDR3 reads CASSLVARNYEQYF. The CDR3 nucleotides read TGTGCCAGCAGCTTGGTAGCCAGAAACTATGAGCAGTACTTC.